This T cell receptor beta chain was captured by sequencing in a study of spatial heterogeneity in lung cancer. Study background: Detection consistently captured more beta-chain sequences than alpha-chain sequences. Each unique TCR and UMI combination was seen more than ten times on average in raw reads. Study-level points and caveats: At resection, ubiquitous expanded tumor TCRs appeared in blood more than at follow-up.

TCRdb recomputed calls from the 5' RACE reads with MiXCR, one row per CDR3 protein. The table has 40,000 to 55,000 distinct CDR3 sequences, roughly an eighth seen once; the top ten hold 56%. There are many counts of this clonotype. Its antigen is still unknown. The J segment lost 4 bases and the V segment lost 5 bases, leaving 7 bases of the junction unmatched. The CDR3 spans 15 residues. Germline V gives CDR1 SGHTA, CDR2 FQGTGA. Time point meaning: sample taken at primary tumor resection. Without sorting, whole RNA was sequenced from tumor, nontumor lung or frozen PBMC. Untreated early-stage non-small cell lung cancer patients, approximately 76 in total, were the donors.

Sequencing was performed on PBMCs, taken at surgery. The TCR was taken from a male donor with early-stage non-small cell lung cancer. V usage is TRBV7-3 and J usage is TRBJ2-1, with 8 bases aligning to TRBD2. CDR3 DNA: TGTGCCAGCAGCCCCTTCGTAGCGGGGTACAATGAGCAGTTCTTC. This codes for CASSPFVAGYNEQFF.